The 28 T cell receptor beta chains listed next were all sequenced from one sample in a study of T cell repertoires in cytomegalovirus infection. In TCRdb, the reads were re-called with MiXCR into one record per CDR3 protein. The sample records some 400,000 distinct CDR3 sequences, around 18% being singletons. What was sequenced was PBMCs. The receptors here all came from a human donor in good health (CMV status not recorded). Some clones in this sample may be carry-over from other donors' samples.

This clonotype turned up a few times. CDR3 residues: CSATKTASTDTQYF. In DNA form, the CDR3 reads TGCAGTGCTACCAAGACAGCGAGCACAGATACGCAGTATTTT. The rearrangement joins TRBV20-1 to TRBJ2-3; the D gene is possibly TRBD1 (5 bases). Germline V gives CDR1 DFQATT, CDR2 SNEGSKA (reference sequence). The CDR3 sequence is 14 residues long. V lost 4 bases and J lost 0, with 11 bases in between.

This clonotype was seen repeatedly, ten times or more. V and J are TRBV7-9 and TRBJ1-2, with TRBD1 as a possible D gene (6 bases). The V gene lost 2 bases and the J gene lost 6 bases, with 7 bases spanning the gap. Germline V gene lookup returns CDR1 SEHNR and CDR2 FQNEAQ (reference sequence). This CDR3 contains 12 residues. CDR3 nucleotides: TGTGCCAGCAGCTTAAGGGGGAATGGCTACACCTTC. Amino acid sequence: CASSLRGNGYTF.

This clonotype was picked up a small number of times. CDR3 protein: CASSEETEAFF. DNA for the CDR3: TGTGCCAGCAGTGAAGAGACTGAAGCTTTCTTT. The chain is built from TRBV2 and TRBJ1-1; D is ambiguous. The germline CDR1 and CDR2 sequences are SNHLY and FYNNEI. V shed 1 base and J shed 5 bases, with 2 bases lying between them. The CDR3 is 11 amino acids.

This chain joins TRBV7-8 and TRBJ1-3, with a weak D call TRBD1 (5 bases). CDR1 is SGHVS, CDR2 FQNEAQ, per germline. Deletions cut 1 base from V and 3 bases from J, with 10 bases between. The CDR3 is 15 residues long. CDR3 region: CASSLGWGLGNTIYF. The CDR3 nucleotides are TGTGCCAGCAGCTTAGGGTGGGGCCTTGGAAACACCATATATTTT.

Many counts were recorded for this clonotype. The chain combines TRBV7-2 with TRBJ1-5; the D is unclear. V lost 1 base to trimming and J lost 13 bases, with 11 bases between them. Germline V gene lookup returns CDR1 SGHTA and CDR2 FQGNSA. The CDR3 sequence is 12 residues long. The CDR3 sequence: CASSLVTSPQHF. The CDR3 region has the DNA TGTGCCAGCAGCTTAGTAACCAGTCCTCAGCATTTT. Combining the CDR3 with reference TRBV7-2 and TRBJ1-5 gives the whole variable domain GAGVSQSPSNKVTEKGKDVELRCDPISGHTALYWYRQSLGQGLEFLIYFQGNSAPDKSGLPSDRFSAERTGGSVSTLTIQRTQQEDSAVYLCASSLVTSPQHFGDGTRLSIL.

This clonotype was recorded at least ten times. The V gene is TRBV7-2, the J gene TRBJ2-7, with no clear D. Per the germline V gene, CDR1 is SGHTA and CDR2 is FQGNSA. Trimming left V 3 bases short and J 2 bases short, with 17 bases between. This CDR3 comprises 16 residues. CDR3 region: CASSLQFMDGAYEQYF. The CDR3 DNA is TGTGCCAGCAGCTTGCAGTTTATGGACGGCGCCTACGAGCAGTACTTC.

Details on this clonotype: Sequence at one end of the junction differs from germline and may be a read error. The V call is TRBV11-2, the J call TRBJ1-1; 9 nucleotides align to TRBD1. The germline gives CDR1 SGHAT, CDR2 FQNNGV. CDR3 length equals 15 residues. The CDR3 region is CVSSYHRDRDTEAFF. DNA of the CDR3: TGTGTCAGCAGCTACCACCGGGACAGGGACACTGAAGCTTTCTTT.

This clonotype occurred a few times. V usage is TRBV19 and J usage is TRBJ2-3; 7 nucleotides line up with TRBD1. CDR3 length: 18 residues. V lost 5 bases to trimming and J lost 2 bases; unmatched junction nucleotides: 16. From germline, CDR1 is LNHDA and CDR2 SQIVND (reference sequence). CDR3 bases: TGTGCCAGTAGTGGGTTCGGGACAGAGAGTATCGACACAGATACGCAGTATTTT. This codes for CASSGFGTESIDTDTQYF.

This clonotype was observed at least ten times. The chain uses TRBV7-2 and TRBJ1-2, with TRBD1 as a possible D gene (5 bases). Trimming cost V 1 base and J 7 bases, with 10 bases left between them. CDR1 is SGHTA and CDR2 is FQGNSA in the germline V gene. The CDR3 is 13 amino acids. The CDR3 DNA sequence: TGTGCCAGCAGCTTAGGGGGGGTGGGTGGCTACACCTTC. Its protein product is CASSLGGVGGYTF.

The chain combines TRBV5-1 with TRBJ2-3; possible D gene TRBD1, 5 bases. This CDR3 comprises 15 residues. With 0 bases removed from V and 6 bases from J, the gap between germline ends came to 14 bases. Germline CDR1 and CDR2: SGHRS and YFSETQ. CDR3 sequence: CASSLGQLFIDTQYF. CDR3 nucleotide sequence: TGCGCCAGCAGCTTGGGACAGCTTTTCATCGATACGCAGTATTTT.

At least ten counts were recorded for this clonotype. V is TRBV28 and J is TRBJ1-2; D remains ambiguous. Trimming removed 6 bases from V and 4 bases from J, with 18 bases in between. Germline assignment: CDR1 MDHEN and CDR2 SYDVKM. The CDR3 sequence is 15 residues long. The CDR3 DNA reads as TGTGCCAGCAGCCCCGCAAGGGTCGAGCCCTATGGCTACACCTTC. This codes for CASSPARVEPYGYTF.

This sequence joins TRBV20-1 and TRBJ1-6; 9 bases fit TRBD1. Trimming at V came to 3 bases and at J to 10 bases, leaving 10 bases not matched to a gene. CDR1 and CDR2 (germline): DFQATT, SNEGSKA (reference sequence). The CDR3 spans 15 residues. As DNA, the CDR3 is TGCAGTGCTAGCCATTTAACAGGGGGCGACTCACCCCTCCACTTT. Amino acids: CSASHLTGGDSPLHF.

This clonotype showed up many times. The J gene is TRBJ1-2, the V gene TRBV19, with a possible D match to TRBD1 (5 bases). V lost 7 bases, J lost 2 bases, and 14 bases lay in between. The germline gives CDR1 LNHDA, CDR2 SQIVND (reference sequence). This CDR3 region has 14 residues. As DNA, the CDR3 is TGTGCCAGTATGGGACTCAGGGAGAACTATGGCTACACCTTC. This encodes CASMGLRENYGYTF.

This clonotype was seen at least ten times. The chain employs TRBV7-2 and TRBJ2-1, with D maybe TRBD2 (6 bases). Germline V gene lookup returns CDR1 SGHTA and CDR2 FQGNSA. This CDR3 region has 12 residues. Trimming removed 8 bases at V and 10 bases at J, with 15 bases between. The CDR3 DNA follows: TGTGCCAGCGGGACTCCTTCTTTCGAGCAGTTCTTC. Its translation: CASGTPSFEQFF.

This clonotype showed up just a few times. The CDR3 reads CASSFPGDYSYEQYF. Written as DNA, the CDR3 is TGTGCCAGCAGCTTTCCGGGGGATTACTCCTACGAGCAGTACTTC. This rearrangement joins TRBV5-4 to TRBJ2-7; possible D gene TRBD2, 6 bases. The CDR3 runs to 15 residues. The V gene's germline CDR1 is SGHNT and CDR2 YYREEE (reference sequence). V was trimmed by 2 bases and J by 0 bases, leaving 12 bases between them.

In its sample, this clonotype was seen many times. The V and J genes are TRBV11-3 and TRBJ1-1, with D possibly being TRBD1 (5 bases). This CDR3 is 15 amino acids long. Germline CDR1 SGHNT, CDR2 YENEEA. Trimming removed 0 bases from V and 5 bases from J, with 13 bases in between. In nucleotides, the CDR3 is TGTGCCAGCAGCTTAGATGGCAGGGAGGGTACTGAAGCTTTCTTT. Amino acids: CASSLDGREGTEAFF.

The rearrangement links TRBV12-3 or TRBV12-4 to TRBJ2-1, with D perhaps TRBD1 or TRBD2 (5 bases each). The V gene lost 5 bases and the J gene lost 8 bases, with 16 bases spanning the gap. The CDR3 runs to 14 residues. The CDR3 DNA follows: TGTGCCAGCAGTCCTGGGACGCCCGGGGATGAGCAGTTCTTC. As protein: CASSPGTPGDEQFF.

In its sample, this clonotype was seen many times. The chain employs TRBV7-6 and TRBJ1-2, with D perhaps matching TRBD1 (5 bases). In germline, CDR1 is SGHVS, CDR2 FNYEAQ. Between the trimmed V and J ends, which lost 6 bases and 8 bases, there was a span of 19 bases. The CDR3 runs to 14 residues. The CDR3 loop reads CASSSGGPGEGYTF. CDR3 sequence (DNA): TGTGCCAGCAGTTCGGGGGGACCGGGAGAAGGCTACACCTTC.

This clonotype was detected many times. The chain is built from TRBV12-3 or TRBV12-4 and TRBJ2-5; D may be TRBD1 (6 bases). CDR3 length equals 13 residues. The ends were cut back, 4 bases at V and 2 bases at J, with 8 bases in the middle. CDR3 nucleotide sequence: TGTGCCAGCAGTTGGACAGCTCAAGAGACCCAGTACTTC. This encodes CASSWTAQETQYF.

This clonotype was counted only a few times. The chain has TRBV7-6 and TRBJ2-3; 7 bases match TRBD2. The CDR3 contains 14 residues. CDR1 SGHVS and CDR2 FNYEAQ come from the germline V gene. The V gene end was trimmed by 8 bases and the J gene end by 0 bases; junction bases not matched to a gene: 5. CDR3 protein: CASGAGTSTDTQYF. The CDR3 DNA follows: TGTGCCAGCGGAGCGGGGACTAGCACAGATACGCAGTATTTT. The full variable domain, in which reference TRBV7-6 and TRBJ2-3 provide the parts outside the CDR3, is GAGVSQSPRYKVTKRGQDVALRCDPISGHVSLYWYRQALGQGPEFLTYFNYEAQQDKSGLPNDRFSAERPEGSISTLTIQRTEQRDSAMYRCASGAGTSTDTQYFGPGTRLTVL.

This clonotype occurred a few times. The chain recombines TRBV15 with TRBJ1-2; D uncertain. The CDR3 spans 16 residues. V lost 3 bases to trimming and J lost 4 bases, with 18 bases between them. Germline CDR1 and CDR2: LNHNV and YYDKDF (reference sequence). CDR3 bases: TGTGCCACCAGCAGCTCTGCTCAGACCCGGGGCTATGGCTACACCTTC. It specifies CATSSSAQTRGYGYTF. The full variable domain, completed using reference TRBV15 and TRBJ1-2, is DAMVIQNPRYQVTQFGKPVTLSCSQTLNHNVMYWYQQKSSQAPKLLFHYYDKDFNNEADTPDNFQSRRPNTSFCFLDIRSPGLGDTAMYLCATSSSAQTRGYGYTFGSGTRLTVV.

The chain has TRBV5-4 and TRBJ1-1, with 8 positions matching TRBD1. The germline V gene has CDR1 SGHNT and CDR2 YYREEE (reference sequence). After removal of 0 bases from V and 3 bases from J, the junction contained 4 bases not matched to a gene. The CDR3 covers 15 residues. The CDR3, as DNA: TGTGCCAGCAGCTTGGGACAGGGGAAACACACTGAAGCTTTCTTT. It codes for CASSLGQGKHTEAFF.

This clonotype was picked up a small number of times. J is TRBJ1-2 and V is TRBV10-3, with TRBD1 matching 7 bases. This CDR3 spans 13 amino acids. CDR1 ENHRY and CDR2 SYGVKD come from the germline V gene. J was trimmed by 4 bases and V by 4 bases; bases with no gene match: 3. The CDR3 bases are TGTGCCATCAGTGGACAGGGAGGCTATGGCTACACCTTC. This codes for CAISGQGGYGYTF.

The V call is TRBV27, the J call TRBJ1-3; D remains ambiguous. Germline assignment: CDR1 MNHEY and CDR2 SMNVEV (reference sequence). Trimming took 0 bases from V and 4 from J, leaving 10 bases between them. This CDR3 comprises 15 residues. CDR3 DNA: TGTGCCAGCAGTTTATCGATGGGGTCAGGAAACACCATATATTTT. Encoded protein: CASSLSMGSGNTIYF.

This clonotype was seen only a few times. The V gene is TRBV7-6, the J gene TRBJ1-6; D is uncertain. The germline gives CDR1 SGHVS, CDR2 FNYEAQ. The CDR3 covers 16 residues. V was cut by 1 base and J by 7 bases, with 14 bases left in between. The CDR3, as DNA: TGTGCCAGCAGCTTAGGAGTGTCTAGAGGGAATTCACCCCTCCACTTT. It yields the protein CASSLGVSRGNSPLHF.

In this sample, this clonotype turned up many times. The chain couples TRBV28 to TRBJ2-1; D is perhaps TRBD1 (5 bases). The germline V and J ends were trimmed by 1 base and 8 bases, with 21 bases remaining between them. This CDR3 is built from 17 residues. Germline V lookup: CDR1 MDHEN, CDR2 SYDVKM. CDR3 nucleotide sequence: TGTGCCAGCAGTTTATTACGAGCCAGGGAATCCTTAGATGAGCAGTTCTTC. Translation gives CASSLLRARESLDEQFF. The full variable domain, rest sourced from reference TRBV28 and TRBJ2-1, is DVKVTQSSRYLVKRTGEKVFLECVQDMDHENMFWYRQDPGLGLRLIYFSYDVKMKEKGDIPEGYSVSREKKERFSLILESASTNQTSMYLCASSLLRARESLDEQFFGPGTRLTVL.

This clonotype occurred many times. The V gene is TRBV7-2, the J gene TRBJ2-7; maybe TRBD1 (9 bases). The CDR3 runs to 16 residues. Trimming cost V 4 bases and J 3 bases, with 19 bases left between them. Per germline, CDR1 SGHTA and CDR2 FQGNSA. The CDR3 loop reads CASSSGGGQGFYEQYF. DNA of the CDR3: TGTGCCAGCAGCTCGGGGGGGGGACAGGGCTTCTACGAGCAGTACTTC. Drawing the rest from reference TRBV7-2 and TRBJ2-7, the complete variable domain is GAGVSQSPSNKVTEKGKDVELRCDPISGHTALYWYRQSLGQGLEFLIYFQGNSAPDKSGLPSDRFSAERTGGSVSTLTIQRTQQEDSAVYLCASSSGGGQGFYEQYFGPGTRLTVT.

There are many counts of this clonotype. This CDR3 is CASSNRQGTGGEQYF. CDR3 in DNA: TGTGCCAGCAGCAACCGCCAGGGGACAGGGGGAGAGCAGTACTTC. V is TRBV7-2 and J is TRBJ2-7; the match to TRBD1 covers 11 bases. Germline trimming cut 5 bases from V and 7 bases from J; bases unmatched to any gene: 10. CDR3 size: 15 residues. Germline V gene sequence: CDR1 SGHTA, CDR2 FQGNSA.